Shown below are 13 T cell receptor beta chains from a single sample sequenced in a study of blood T cell repertoires in COVID-19. The method was immunoSEQ multiplex PCR; TCRdb's version includes in-frame clones alone and lacks a portion of them. In the table there are some 140,000 clones, more than 65% of which are singletons. The sample consisted of peripheral blood. These receptors all come from an elderly man with acute or convalescent COVID-19.

CDR3 nucleotides: TGTGCCAGCAGCCCCCGGACTAGCGGGGGGCGGTACGAGCAGTACTTC. Protein sequence: CASSPRTSGGRYEQYF. The chain is built from TRBV7-2 and TRBJ2-7, with TRBD2 matching 14 bases. The CDR3 runs to 16 residues. The ends lost 5 bases at V and 4 bases at J; junction bases unmatched: 7. The germline CDR1 and CDR2 sequences are SGHTA and FQGNSA.

This clone was seen a few times. The V and J genes are TRBV18 and TRBJ1-4, with TRBD1 matching 7 bases. J was trimmed by 7 bases and V by 0 bases; bases with no gene match: 5. From germline, CDR1 is KGHSH and CDR2 LQKENI. The CDR3 is 15 residues long. Here the CDR3 DNA reads TGTGCCAGCTCACCACCGAGGGGGCGGGGTGAAAAACTGTTTTTT. Its protein is CASSPPRGRGEKLFF.

The CDR3 DNA follows: TGTGCCAGCAGCTTAGGGAGAAACTATGGCTACACCTTC. Protein: CASSLGRNYGYTF. The chain employs TRBV11-2 and TRBJ1-2; D not certain. Germline V gene lookup returns CDR1 SGHAT and CDR2 FQNNGV. The CDR3 has 13 residues. Trimming removed 1 base at V and 2 bases at J, with 5 bases between.

The chain joins TRBV6-1 to TRBJ2-5, with TRBD1 matching 8 bases. The CDR3 is 17 residues long. The trim removed 2 bases at V and 2 bases at J, leaving 10 bases unmatched. CDR1 is MNHNS, CDR2 SASEGT, per germline. CDR3 protein: CASSEPRGRWGQETQYF. In DNA form, the CDR3 reads TGTGCCAGCAGTGAACCCAGGGGGCGCTGGGGACAAGAGACCCAGTACTTC.

This clone has just a few counts. The rearrangement links TRBV7-9 to TRBJ2-1; 7 bases line up with TRBD2. In germline, CDR1 is SEHNR, CDR2 FQNEAQ (reference sequence). The CDR3 totals 13 residues. V gave up 9 bases and J gave up 4 bases; unmatched junction bases: 6. CDR3 in amino acids: CASGGGVYNEQFF. The CDR3 DNA reads as TGTGCCAGTGGGGGAGGGGTGTACAATGAGCAGTTCTTC.

The chain carries TRBV6-1 and TRBJ2-5; D is possibly TRBD1 (5 bases). Germline V gives CDR1 MNHNS, CDR2 SASEGT. The CDR3 covers 16 residues. The V and J ends lost 2 bases and 4 bases respectively, with 17 bases between them. CDR3 nucleotides: TGTGCCAGCAGTGAATTGGTCAGGAAGGGGTCAGAGACCCAGTACTTC. It translates to CASSELVRKGSETQYF.

This clone was seen a handful of times. The genes are TRBV5-6 and TRBJ2-7; 9 bases agree with TRBD1. There are 14 residues in the CDR3. Germline V gene lookup returns CDR1 SGHDT and CDR2 YYEEEE. The trim removed 6 bases at V and 4 bases at J, leaving 8 bases unmatched. In DNA form, the CDR3 reads TGTGCCAGCAAACTGACAGGGGGGCTATACGAGCAGTACTTC. It translates to CASKLTGGLYEQYF.

The chain carries TRBV28 and TRBJ1-4; no clear D gene. From germline, CDR1 is MDHEN and CDR2 SYDVKM. CDR3 size: 15 residues. The V gene lost 5 bases and the J gene lost 5 bases, with 15 bases spanning the gap. The CDR3 sequence is CASSITGTVNEKLFF. CDR3 bases: TGTGCCAGCAGTATCACCGGTACAGTAAATGAAAAACTGTTTTTT.

The chain joins TRBV7-2 to TRBJ1-3, with TRBD1 identical over 7 bases. J gave up 4 bases and V 6 bases, and 15 bases lay outside the gene matches. This CDR3 has 17 residues. From germline, CDR1 is SGHTA and CDR2 FQGNSA. The chain's CDR3 is CASSPEPMTGSGNTIYF. CDR3 DNA sequence: TGTGCCAGCAGTCCAGAACCGATGACAGGGTCCGGAAACACCATATATTTT.

This chain connects TRBV19 to TRBJ2-3, with a possible D match to TRBD1 (6 bases). Trimming removed 6 bases from V and 1 base from J, with 14 bases in between. Germline V CDR1 and CDR2: LNHDA, SQIVND (reference sequence). This CDR3 has 15 residues. The CDR3 reads CASRKQGSRTDTQYF. The DNA for the CDR3 is TGTGCCAGTAGGAAACAGGGTTCGCGCACAGATACGCAGTATTTT.

Here the CDR3 reads CASSLIRTGGNSPLHF. The CDR3 DNA sequence: TGTGCCAGCAGCTTAATTAGGACAGGGGGTAATTCACCCCTCCACTTT. This chain joins TRBV7-9 and TRBJ1-6, with 10 bases matching TRBD1. J lost 6 bases, V lost 2 bases, and 4 bases had no gene match. Germline CDR1 SEHNR, CDR2 FQNEAQ (reference sequence). The CDR3 is 16 residues long.

The rearrangement links TRBV4-1 to TRBJ2-3; 7 bases agree with TRBD1. Germline-derived CDR1 and CDR2 are MGHRA and YSYEKL. V was pared by 0 bases and J by 1 base, with 4 bases of the junction left unmatched. This CDR3 spans 16 amino acids. In nucleotides, the CDR3 is TGCGCCAGCAGCCAAGATAGGGGGCCAGGCACAGATACGCAGTATTTT. Its translation is CASSQDRGPGTDTQYF.

There are a few counts of this clone. V is TRBV9 and J is TRBJ2-1; D is perhaps TRBD2 (6 bases). Germline CDR1 SGDLS, CDR2 YYNGEE. The CDR3 is 17 residues long. V lost 3 bases, J lost 0 bases, and 16 bases lay in between. In nucleotides, the CDR3 is TGTGCCAGCAGCGCCCGGACTATTTATAGCTCCTACAATGAGCAGTTCTTC. Amino acid sequence: CASSARTIYSSYNEQFF.